What follows are 17 T cell receptor beta chains derived from one specimen sequenced in a study of T cell repertoires in cytomegalovirus infection. MiXCR was run by TCRdb on the reads, yielding one entry per CDR3 protein. The repertoire holds under 200,000 distinct CDR3 sequences, with roughly 18% as singletons. What was sequenced was CD8+ T cells from PBMCs. These receptors were obtained from a human donor in good health (CMV status not recorded). Some clones in this sample may be carry-over from other donors' samples.

This rearrangement joins TRBV7-2 to TRBJ1-2, with 8 bases aligning to TRBD1. Germline V gives CDR1 SGHTA, CDR2 FQGNSA. The CDR3 is 16 residues long. The junction had 9 bases not matched to a gene; V was cut back by 0 bases and J by 6 bases. CDR3 loop: CASSLASDRVHDGYTF. DNA for the CDR3: TGTGCCAGCAGCTTAGCGTCGGACAGGGTACACGATGGCTACACCTTC.

This chain uses TRBV14 with TRBJ2-7; weak D call: TRBD2 (6 bases). The CDR3 spans 14 residues. Germline CDR1 SGHDN, CDR2 FVKESK. The V gene lost 3 bases and the J gene lost 3 bases, with 12 bases spanning the gap. The CDR3, as DNA: TGTGCCAGCAGCCAGGACGGGGGAATCTACGAGCAGTACTTC. This encodes CASSQDGGIYEQYF. Drawing the rest from reference TRBV14 and TRBJ2-7, the complete variable domain is EAGVTQFPSHSVIEKGQTVTLRCDPISGHDNLYWYRRVMGKEIKFLLHFVKESKQDESGMPNNRFLAERTGGTYSTLKVQPAELEDSGVYFCASSQDGGIYEQYFGPGTRLTVT.

This clonotype was detected only a few times. The rearrangement joins TRBV6-5 to TRBJ1-2; D uncertain. In germline, CDR1 is MNHEY, CDR2 SVGAGI. V lost 6 bases to trimming and J lost 0 bases, with 8 bases between them. The CDR3 contains 13 residues. The CDR3 is CASSTEANYGYTF. The DNA of the CDR3 is TGTGCCAGCAGCACGGAAGCTAACTATGGCTACACCTTC.

This rearrangement joins TRBV6-2 or TRBV6-3 to TRBJ2-7, with TRBD1 identical over 8 bases. The germline V gene encodes CDR1 MNHEY and CDR2 SVGEGT. The CDR3 covers 13 residues. J lost 6 bases, V lost 5 bases, and 6 bases had no gene match. The CDR3 protein is CASSGRTGFEQYF. The CDR3 coding sequence is TGTGCCAGCAGTGGCCGGACAGGGTTCGAGCAGTACTTC.

Only a few counts were recorded for this clonotype. The genes are TRBV7-2 and TRBJ2-7; tentatively, D is TRBD2 (6 bases). V was pared by 3 bases and J by 5 bases, with 29 bases between. The V gene's germline CDR1 is SGHTA and CDR2 FQGNSA. The CDR3 runs to 19 residues. The CDR3 DNA sequence: TGTGCCAGCAGCTTTTATGACGGACTACGCGGAAGCCCTTTGCACGAGCAGTACTTC. Protein: CASSFYDGLRGSPLHEQYF.

This clonotype was observed a few times. The gene calls are TRBV12-3 or TRBV12-4 and TRBJ2-3; TRBD2 matches at 7 bases. The CDR3 is made up of 18 amino acids. After removal of 2 bases from V and 4 bases from J, the junction contained 15 bases not matched to a gene. This chain's CDR3 is CASSLSREDHPTADTQYF. The CDR3 nucleotides are TGTGCCAGCAGTTTAAGTCGGGAGGATCACCCCACAGCAGATACGCAGTATTTT.

This chain uses TRBV7-2 with TRBJ2-5; D is unclear. V was clipped by 2 bases and J by 6 bases, with 4 bases between them. Germline-derived CDR1 and CDR2 are SGHTA and FQGNSA. The CDR3 has 11 residues. The CDR3 nucleotides are TGTGCCAGCAGCTTATCTAAGACCCAGTACTTC. This encodes CASSLSKTQYF.

The V call is TRBV29-1, the J call TRBJ2-1; D not resolved. The V gene's germline CDR1 is SQVTM and CDR2 ANQGSEA. V dropped 3 bases and J dropped 3 bases, with 6 bases sitting between them. The length of the CDR3 is 12 residues. CDR3 DNA sequence: TGCAGCGTTGACAGAAACTACAATGAGCAGTTCTTC. This sequence encodes CSVDRNYNEQFF.

The chain is built from TRBV24-1 and TRBJ2-2, with D perhaps TRBD2 (6 bases). CDR3 length equals 13 residues. Trimming pared 9 bases from V and 8 bases from J, leaving 15 bases between. Germline lookup yields CDR1 KGHDR and CDR2 SFDVKD. DNA of the CDR3: TGTGCCACCTCTGGAGGGCGGTCTGGGGAGCTGTTTTTT. This encodes CATSGGRSGELFF.

This clonotype was detected only a few times. V and J are TRBV12-5 and TRBJ1-2, with D possibly being TRBD1 (5 bases). Germline assignment: CDR1 LGHNT and CDR2 FRNRAP. Trimming shortened V by 1 base and J by 4 bases, and 13 bases separated the two germline ends. This CDR3 is 15 amino acids long. The CDR3 DNA follows: TGTGCTAGTGGTTTGGGATCTCCAGGGCTCTATGGCTACACCTTC. Encoded protein: CASGLGSPGLYGYTF.

This clonotype was seen a handful of times. The chain couples TRBV25-1 to TRBJ2-6, with no clear D. Per the germline V gene, CDR1 is MGHDK and CDR2 is SYGVNS. The CDR3 runs to 14 residues. Trimming removed 4 bases from V and 3 bases from J, with 7 bases in between. The CDR3 DNA follows: TGTGCCAGCAGTGCTCCCTATGGGGCCAACGTCCTGACTTTC. Amino acid sequence: CASSAPYGANVLTF.

This clonotype has just a few counts. V gene TRBV12-3 or TRBV12-4 combines with J gene TRBJ1-2, with D maybe TRBD1 (6 bases). The length of the CDR3 is 13 residues. The V and J ends lost 8 bases and 4 bases respectively, with 14 bases between them. The CDR3 nucleotides read TGTGCCAGCGCCCCGGGACAACTCTATGGCTACACCTTC. It is translated as CASAPGQLYGYTF.

The chain links TRBV10-3 to TRBJ2-1; 12 nucleotides match TRBD2. Germline lookup yields CDR1 ENHRY and CDR2 SYGVKD. Trimming at V came to 10 bases and at J to 7 bases, leaving 11 bases not matched to a gene. CDR3 length: 15 residues. Here the CDR3 DNA reads TGTGCCACTTCGTTAGGACTAGCGGGATCAAATGAGCAGTTCTTC. Translating it yields CATSLGLAGSNEQFF.

The chain combines TRBV7-3 with TRBJ1-1; 11 nucleotides align to TRBD1. The V segment lost 4 bases and the J segment 6 bases; nucleotides outside the gene matches: 10. The V gene's germline CDR1 is SGHTA and CDR2 FQGTGA. This CDR3 spans 16 amino acids. DNA for the CDR3: TGTGCCAGCAGCTCCTCCCGGACAGGGGGCGCCCCTGAAGCTTTCTTT. It codes for CASSSSRTGGAPEAFF. Combining the CDR3 with reference TRBV7-3 and TRBJ1-1 gives the whole variable domain GAGVSQTPSNKVTEKGKYVELRCDPISGHTALYWYRQSLGQGPEFLIYFQGTGAADDSGLPNDRFFAVRPEGSVSTLKIQRTERGDSAVYLCASSSSRTGGAPEAFFGQGTRLTVV.

This clonotype was counted between two and nine times. The chain has TRBV7-2 and TRBJ2-5; TRBD1 is a possible D gene (5 bases). The CDR3 sequence is 15 residues long. V gave up 3 bases and J gave up 3 bases, with 14 bases separating them. Germline V gene sequence: CDR1 SGHTA, CDR2 FQGNSA. The CDR3 sequence: CASSFLGRVEETQYF. CDR3 DNA sequence: TGTGCCAGCAGCTTTTTGGGCAGGGTAGAAGAGACCCAGTACTTC.

V usage is TRBV6-2 or TRBV6-3 and J usage is TRBJ2-1; weak D call: TRBD2 (5 bases). CDR3 length: 15 amino acids. Germline assignment: CDR1 MNHEY and CDR2 SVGEGT. V lost 0 bases, J lost 5 bases, and 11 bases lay in between. The CDR3 is CASSYSGLPNNEQFF. CDR3 sequence (DNA): TGTGCCAGCAGTTACTCTGGACTCCCCAACAATGAGCAGTTCTTC.

On this clonotype itself: A much larger clonotype is one base distant, so this may be a read error. This chain uses TRBV7-9 with TRBJ2-2; D not certain. Per germline, CDR1 SEHNR and CDR2 FQNEAQ (reference sequence). CDR3 length: 12 residues. The CDR3 spells CTSSYLGGELFF. The CDR3 DNA follows: TGTACCAGCAGCTACTTGGGCGGGGAGCTGTTTTTT.